These 30 T cell receptor beta chains were sequenced from one sample in a study of blood T cell repertoires in COVID-19. TCRdb keeps only in-frame clones here, not all; method: immunoSEQ multiplex PCR. The sample records about 270,000 clones, 65% to 90% being singletons. Material for sequencing was peripheral blood. The receptor source for this set is a woman aged 65 to 85 with COVID-19, enrolled during active disease.

The chain combines TRBV7-2 with TRBJ2-1, with D perhaps TRBD2 (6 bases). The CDR3 has 14 amino acids. Trimming cost V 5 bases and J 4 bases, with 12 bases left between them. Germline V gene data show CDR1 as SGHTA and CDR2 as FQGNSA. The CDR3 loop reads CASSLGLVYNEQFF. The CDR3 DNA follows: TGTGCCAGCAGCCTGGGACTGGTTTACAATGAGCAGTTCTTC.

The chain recombines TRBV27 with TRBJ2-5; 12 nucleotides agree with TRBD2. The germline V gene encodes CDR1 MNHEY and CDR2 SMNVEV (reference sequence). V lost 4 bases, J lost 4 bases, and 7 bases stayed unmatched. This CDR3 has 16 residues. The CDR3 bases are TGTGCCAGCAGTTCCCCTAGCGGGGGGGCCGCAGAGACCCAGTACTTC. It codes for CASSSPSGGAAETQYF.

This clone came up once. This chain joins TRBV19 and TRBJ2-7; D might be TRBD1 (5 bases). V shed 4 bases and J shed 4 bases, with 5 bases lying between them. CDR3 length: 11 residues. The germline gives CDR1 LNHDA, CDR2 SQIVND (reference sequence). CDR3 amino acids: CASSTGYEQYF. In DNA form, the CDR3 reads TGTGCCAGTAGTACAGGGTACGAGCAGTACTTC.

This rearrangement joins TRBV29-1 to TRBJ2-7; D is possibly TRBD2 (6 bases). CDR1 SQVTM and CDR2 ANQGSEA come from the germline V gene. The CDR3 consists of 13 residues. The V end was cut by 2 bases, the J end by 2 bases, with 10 bases between. The CDR3 DNA sequence: TGCAGCGTTGAATACGCGGGAACCTACGAGCAGTACTTC. Translated: CSVEYAGTYEQYF.

The chain couples TRBV5-6 to TRBJ2-5, with TRBD2 matching over 12 bases. The germline CDR1 and CDR2 sequences are SGHDT and YYEEEE. Trimming cost V 4 bases and J 2 bases; bases outside gene matches: 3. The CDR3 loop spans 15 amino acids. Here the CDR3 DNA reads TGTGCCAGCAGCCCCACTAGCGGGGGGCAAGAGACCCAGTACTTC. It encodes CASSPTSGGQETQYF.

This clone came up once. V gene TRBV7-9 combines with J gene TRBJ1-4; 7 bases agree with TRBD1. The CDR3 is made up of 13 amino acids. V shed 4 bases, J shed 13 bases, and the junction held 9 bases outside the gene matches. CDR1 is SEHNR, CDR2 FQNEAQ, per germline (reference sequence). CDR3 protein: CASSWGTVPGLFF. CDR3 sequence (DNA): TGTGCCAGCAGCTGGGGGACAGTCCCGGGACTGTTTTTT.

The J gene is TRBJ2-3, the V gene TRBV9; D perhaps matches TRBD2 (7 bases). The germline V and J ends were trimmed by 2 bases and 2 bases, with 12 bases remaining between them. This CDR3 is built from 15 residues. Looked up from germline, CDR1 is SGDLS and CDR2 is YYNGEE. In nucleotides, the CDR3 is TGTGCCAGCAGCGTGGGGGGGCGGAACACAGATACGCAGTATTTT. Protein sequence: CASSVGGRNTDTQYF.

CDR3 nucleotides: TGTGCCACCTCCCGGGGGTATGGCTACACCTTC. This gives the protein CATSRGYGYTF. The chain uses TRBV19 and TRBJ1-2; D is perhaps TRBD1 (5 bases). This CDR3 spans 11 amino acids. Trimming removed 10 bases at V and 5 bases at J, with 11 bases between. Germline V gene sequence: CDR1 LNHDA, CDR2 SQIVND (reference sequence).

This rearrangement joins TRBV9 to TRBJ2-7, with D uncertain. Deletions cut 0 bases from V and 4 bases from J, with 8 bases between. Germline values: CDR1 SGDLS, CDR2 YYNGEE. CDR3 length: 13 amino acids. The CDR3 spells CASSVATGYEQYF. DNA for the CDR3: TGTGCCAGCAGCGTAGCTACCGGTTACGAGCAGTACTTC.

The V and J genes are TRBV10-2 and TRBJ2-7; maybe TRBD2 (7 bases). CDR1 and CDR2 (germline): WSHSY, SAAADI. This CDR3 is built from 15 residues. The V end lost 3 bases, the J end lost 4 bases, and 16 bases lay between the germline ends. CDR3 sequence (DNA): TGCGCCAGCAGTGAACCCCCGGGGGGCCAGTACGAGCAGTACTTC. This encodes CASSEPPGGQYEQYF.

This chain uses TRBV7-9 with TRBJ1-3; 7 positions agree with TRBD1. The CDR3 is 17 amino acids. Germline CDR1 is SEHNR and CDR2 is FQNEAQ (reference sequence). V lost 5 bases and J lost 0; bases outside the gene matches: 10. CDR3 nucleotide sequence: TGTGCCAGCAGCCAGGGGGAGACTCCACTCTCTGGAAACACCATATATTTT. Translation: CASSQGETPLSGNTIYF. The full variable domain, completed using reference TRBV7-9 and TRBJ1-3, is DTGVSQNPRHKITKRGQNVTFRCDPISEHNRLYWYRQTLGQGPEFLTYFQNEAQLEKSRLLSDRFSAERPKGSFSTLEIQRTEQGDSAMYLCASSQGETPLSGNTIYFGEGSWLTVV.

V usage is TRBV2 and J usage is TRBJ1-2; TRBD1 aligns across 7 bases. This CDR3 is built from 12 residues. Trimming took 4 bases from V and 7 from J; bases not matched to a gene: 3. The germline CDR1 and CDR2 sequences are SNHLY and FYNNEI. CDR3 region: CASSGDRAGYTF. CDR3 in DNA: TGTGCCAGCAGTGGGGACAGAGCTGGCTACACCTTC.

This chain joins TRBV9 and TRBJ1-1; D is undetermined. The germline V gene has CDR1 SGDLS and CDR2 YYNGEE. The CDR3 is made up of 16 amino acids. V lost 0 bases to trimming and J lost 4 bases, with 16 bases between them. Here the CDR3 DNA reads TGTGCCAGCAGCGTAGGAGATTTGGCCTCGGGCACTGAAGCTTTCTTT. It is translated as CASSVGDLASGTEAFF.

J is TRBJ1-2 and V is TRBV2, with D possibly being TRBD1 (6 bases). Trimming stripped 0 bases from V and 14 bases from J, with 16 bases between. In germline, CDR1 is SNHLY, CDR2 FYNNEI. The CDR3 sequence is 13 residues long. Here the CDR3 DNA reads TGTGCCAGCAGTGAAGCGGCAGCCTCAGGGGAGACCTTC. This translates into CASSEAAASGETF.

This clone was recorded once. J is TRBJ2-7 and V is TRBV21-1; TRBD2 reflects the table's D call only, with no check against the DNA. TRBV21-1 is reported as a pseudogene. The CDR3 covers 13 residues. This chain's CDR3 is CASSKGSGYEQYF. The DNA for the CDR3 is TGTGCCAGCAGCAAAGGTAGCGGCTACGAGCAGTACTTC.

J is TRBJ2-3 and V is TRBV5-1; tentative D call: TRBD2 (5 bases). Germline V gene sequence: CDR1 SGHRS, CDR2 YFSETQ. The length of the CDR3 is 15 residues. With 4 bases removed from V and 6 bases from J, the gap between germline ends came to 18 bases. CDR3: CASSPDLVALDTQYF. DNA of the CDR3: TGCGCCAGCAGCCCGGACTTAGTTGCTTTGGATACGCAGTATTTT. Based on the CDR3 plus reference TRBV5-1 and TRBJ2-3, the full variable domain is KAGVTQTPRYLIKTRGQQVTLSCSPISGHRSVSWYQQTPGQGLQFLFEYFSETQRNKGNFPGRFSGRQFSNSRSEMNVSTLELGDSALYLCASSPDLVALDTQYFGPGTRLTVL.

J is TRBJ2-7 and V is TRBV11-2, with a possible D match to TRBD1 (6 bases). Germline V gene sequence: CDR1 SGHAT, CDR2 FQNNGV. CDR3 length: 16 amino acids. Trimming shortened V by 1 base and J by 3 bases, and 16 bases separated the two germline ends. The CDR3 DNA is TGTGCCAGCAGCTTAGTGCTGGGGGCGATAAGCTACGAGCAGTACTTC. Encoded protein: CASSLVLGAISYEQYF. Complete variable domain (other parts from reference TRBV11-2 and TRBJ2-7): EAGVAQSPRYKIIEKRQSVAFWCNPISGHATLYWYQQILGQGPKLLIQFQNNGVVDDSQLPKDRFSAERLKGVDSTLKIQPAKLEDSAVYLCASSLVLGAISYEQYFGPGTRLTVT.

CDR3 bases: TGTGCCATCAGTGAGTCGATTACCGGGACAGGGCTCACAGATACGCAGTATTTT. Its translation is CAISESITGTGLTDTQYF. The chain employs TRBV10-3 and TRBJ2-3, with 9 bases lining up with TRBD1. The CDR3 has 18 residues. Germline V gene lookup returns CDR1 ENHRY and CDR2 SYGVKD. With 0 bases clipped from V and 2 bases from J, the junction kept 9 bases outside the gene matches.

The V and J genes are TRBV3-1 (or the pseudogene TRBV3-2) and TRBJ1-2; D gene unclear. Trimming took 1 base from V and 4 from J, leaving 7 bases between them. The CDR3 has 13 residues. Germline V lookup: CDR1 LGHDT, CDR2 YNNKEL (reference sequence). CDR3 in amino acids: CASSQGRGYGYTF. For the CDR3, the DNA is TGTGCCAGCAGCCAAGGCCGCGGCTATGGCTACACCTTC.

As to this clone: This specimen includes other DNA sequences encoding the same CDR3. This rearrangement joins TRBV2 to TRBJ1-5; D is unclear. The germline CDR1 and CDR2 sequences are SNHLY and FYNNEI. The CDR3 consists of 13 residues. The V gene lost 4 bases and the J gene lost 3 bases, with 7 bases spanning the gap. The CDR3 nucleotides are TGTGCCAGCAGTGGAGGTCCCAATCAGCCCCAGCATTTT. Its translation is CASSGGPNQPQHF.

This clone appeared a few times. V gene TRBV24-1 combines with J gene TRBJ1-1; D might be TRBD1 (6 bases). CDR1 is KGHDR and CDR2 is SFDVKD in the germline V gene. The CDR3 extends over 14 amino acids. V shed 6 bases and J shed 5 bases, with 15 bases lying between them. CDR3 in DNA: TGTGCCACCAGTCGTGGGGGGGCGCAAACTGAAGCTTTCTTT. Protein: CATSRGGAQTEAFF.

This chain connects TRBV4-2 to TRBJ1-2, with TRBD1 matching 9 bases. The CDR3 extends over 14 amino acids. Germline CDR1 is LGHNA and CDR2 is YNFKEQ. Unmatched junction bases numbered 3, after V lost 5 bases and J lost 2 bases. CDR3 nucleotide sequence: TGTGCCAGCAGCGTTGGACAGGGGAACTATGGCTACACCTTC. Its translation is CASSVGQGNYGYTF.

The chain is built from TRBV4-3 and TRBJ2-1; a weak D match, TRBD1 (7 bases). The CDR3 length is 17 residues. V was cut by 2 bases and J by 4 bases, with 18 bases left in between. Looked up from germline, CDR1 is LGHNA and CDR2 is YSLEER. The CDR3 DNA reads as TGCGCCAGCAGCCAATCCACAGGCCAGGGGGGATACAATGAGCAGTTCTTC. Its protein product is CASSQSTGQGGYNEQFF.

Only a few counts were recorded for this clone. J is TRBJ2-1 and V is TRBV19, with TRBD2 matching over 11 bases. The V gene end was trimmed by 3 bases and the J gene end by 4 bases; junction bases not matched to a gene: 5. CDR1 is LNHDA and CDR2 is SQIVND in the germline V gene (reference sequence). The CDR3 consists of 16 residues. CDR3: CASSILAGGLYNEQFF. The CDR3 nucleotides are TGTGCCAGTAGTATTCTAGCGGGGGGCTTATACAATGAGCAGTTCTTC.

The rearrangement links TRBV5-1 to TRBJ1-2; TRBD1 agrees at 10 bases. There are 18 residues in the CDR3. V lost 2 bases and J lost 1; bases outside the gene matches: 11. From germline, CDR1 is SGHRS and CDR2 YFSETQ. The CDR3 spells CASSLSPGQGSFNYGYTF. In nucleotides, the CDR3 is TGCGCCAGCAGCTTAAGTCCGGGACAGGGGAGTTTTAACTATGGCTACACCTTC.

The chain has TRBV5-4 and TRBJ2-7; possible D gene TRBD2, 7 bases. CDR1 is SGHNT and CDR2 is YYREEE in the germline V gene (reference sequence). There are 14 residues in the CDR3. V was clipped by 6 bases and J by 4 bases, with 17 bases between them. CDR3 amino acids: CASTIDGGRYEQYF. The CDR3 nucleotides read TGTGCCAGCACCATAGACGGGGGGCGGTACGAGCAGTACTTC.

In its sample, this clone was seen a few times. The V call is TRBV7-2, the J call TRBJ1-4, with D hard to call. Looked up from germline, CDR1 is SGHTA and CDR2 is FQGNSA. The CDR3 has 17 residues. Trimming left V 1 base short and J 0 bases short, with 12 bases between. The CDR3 loop reads CASSLVGQEATNEKLFF. The CDR3 DNA reads TGTGCCAGCAGCTTAGTCGGCCAGGAGGCAACTAATGAAAAACTGTTTTTT.

The chain couples TRBV7-2 to TRBJ1-2, with a tentative D call TRBD1 (5 bases). V was trimmed by 5 bases and J by 7 bases, leaving 20 bases between them. Germline V gene data show CDR1 as SGHTA and CDR2 as FQGNSA. CDR3 length equals 15 residues. The CDR3 is CASSLMGGTMGGYTF. DNA for the CDR3: TGTGCCAGCAGCCTAATGGGGGGGACGATGGGTGGCTACACCTTC. Variable domain in full (rest from reference TRBV7-2 and TRBJ1-2): GAGVSQSPSNKVTEKGKDVELRCDPISGHTALYWYRQSLGQGLEFLIYFQGNSAPDKSGLPSDRFSAERTGGSVSTLTIQRTQQEDSAVYLCASSLMGGTMGGYTFGSGTRLTVV.

The chain has TRBV4-2 and TRBJ2-3, with 9 nucleotides matching TRBD2. The CDR3 is 20 amino acids. CDR1 LGHNA and CDR2 YNFKEQ come from the germline V gene. V lost 0 bases, J lost 5 bases, and 18 bases stayed unmatched. The chain's CDR3 is CASSQDLPSWRGGQGDTQYF. The CDR3 DNA is TGTGCCAGCAGCCAAGATCTACCCAGCTGGCGGGGGGGCCAGGGAGATACGCAGTATTTT.

J is TRBJ1-5 and V is TRBV2; D is uncertain. The CDR3 length is 13 residues. V gave up 4 bases and J gave up 4 bases, with 8 bases separating them. CDR1 and CDR2 (germline): SNHLY, FYNNEI. Here the CDR3 DNA reads TGTGCCAGCAGTGTAGAGCTAAATCAGCCCCAGCATTTT. Amino acids: CASSVELNQPQHF.